This TCR beta chain originates from a study of cytomegalovirus exposure and HLA in healthy donors. About the study: T cells numbering about 180 million yielded 100 million to 120 million unique TCR beta sequences in an earlier analysis.

Use of 60 Vbeta and 13 Jbeta primers characterized the PCR. Assay used: immunoSEQ multiplex PCR; TCRdb lists only in-frame clones, some missing. This table holds around 180,000 clones, under 85% found once. Findings of the study overall: CMV serostatus was the only immune exposure information that was available.

The CDR3 runs to 19 residues. Germline CDR1 reads SGHTA; CDR2 reads FQGNSA. The J segment lost 6 bases and the V segment lost 3 bases, leaving 15 bases of the junction unmatched. This clone was picked up one time. Its antigen is unknown. The final CDR3 position lacks the conserved phenylalanine or tryptophan, pointing to a likely read error. This rearrangement joins TRBV7-2 to TRBJ2-7; 15 nucleotides line up with TRBD2. This clonotype was sampled from a young man in good health and CMV-seronegative. Sequenced material: PBMCs. CDR3 nucleotide sequence: TGTGCCAGCAGCTTTGGATCCGGACTAGCGGGAGGGTGGAAAAGCGAGCAGTACCTC. Encoded protein: CASSFGSGLAGGWKSEQYL.